The rows below give T cell receptor beta chains drawn from one sample of a study of spatial heterogeneity in lung cancer. MiXCR, applied by TCRdb to the 5' RACE reads, yields one record per CDR3 protein. The sample lists roughly 110,000 distinct CDR3 sequences, 11% occurring once. The sample was PBMCs, taken at follow-up. All receptors come from a female donor with early-stage non-small cell lung cancer. Both conserved end residues are part of each CDR3. D genes are given only for firm matches. Size values are once, few and many counts, or a class for expanded clones, and some rows have none.

j_call,d_call,clone_size,v_call,cdr3_nt,cdr3_aa
TRBJ2-2,.,many,TRBV5-1,TGCGCCAGCAGCTTGGGACCCAACACCGGGGAGCTGTTTTTT,CASSLGPNTGELFF
TRBJ2-3,.,.,TRBV7-2,TGTGCCAGCAGCTTAGCTACAGGGACCATCAAGGCGGATACGCAGTATTTT,CASSLATGTIKADTQYF
TRBJ2-3,TRBD2,many,TRBV27,TGTGCCAGCAGTCCTAGCGGGAGAAAAGCACAAGCAGATACGCAGTATTTT,CASSPSGRKAQADTQYF
TRBJ2-3,.,.,TRBV6-2/TRBV6-3,TGTGCCAGCACCGGCCCTCCAACGGATACGCAGTATTTT,CASTGPPTDTQYF
TRBJ2-7,TRBD1,.,TRBV3-1,TGTGCCAGCAGCCAAGATGGACAGGGGCCCCACGAGCAGTACTTC,CASSQDGQGPHEQYF
TRBJ2-5,.,few,TRBV11-2,TGTGCCAGCAGCTTAGAACGGGAAGAGACCCAGTACTTC,CASSLEREETQYF
TRBJ1-5,TRBD1,many,TRBV5-1,TGCGCCAGCAGCTTGGCCGGACAGGTGGAACAGCCCCAGCATTTT,CASSLAGQVEQPQHF
TRBJ1-1,.,few,TRBV6-4,TGTGCCAGCAGTGACGGGATCTGGGCCTCTGAAGCTTTCTTT,CASSDGIWASEAFF
TRBJ2-7,TRBD1,few,TRBV12-3/TRBV12-4,TGTGCCAGCAGCACATGGAGCGGACAGGGGACCTACGAGCAGTACTTC,CASSTWSGQGTYEQYF
TRBJ1-1,.,many,TRBV29-1,TGCAGCGTGGAACAGGGATGGGTAACTGAAGCTTTCTTT,CSVEQGWVTEAFF
TRBJ2-5,TRBD2,few,TRBV11-2,TGTGCCAGCAGCCACGGGACTAGCGGCCAAGAGACCCAGTACTTC,CASSHGTSGQETQYF
TRBJ2-5,.,many,TRBV5-4,TGTGCCAGCAGCTTGGCGGCCTCCCGCCCGAGGACCCAGTACTTC,CASSLAASRPRTQYF
TRBJ1-3,.,few,TRBV10-3,TGTGCCATCAAAGGGGAAATACCTGGAAACACCATATATTTT,CAIKGEIPGNTIYF
TRBJ1-1,.,many,TRBV18,TGTGCCAGCTCACCGGACGGGTATAACACTGAAGCTTTCTTT,CASSPDGYNTEAFF
TRBJ1-6,.,many,TRBV28,TGTGCCAGCAGTTTGGGACAACCAGGACGTTCACCCCTCCACTTT,CASSLGQPGRSPLHF
TRBJ2-2,TRBD2,many,TRBV7-2,TGTGCCAGCAGCCACCCAAGCGGGAGCGTCGGGGAGCTGTTTTTT,CASSHPSGSVGELFF